The sample holds one count of the clone carrying this T cell receptor beta chain. This record belongs to a study of blood T cell repertoires in COVID-19. As processed by the authors: Nucleated cell counts were estimated from reference gene primer amplification. Only in-frame clones appear in the TCRdb table, and some are missing; sequencing was by immunoSEQ multiplex PCR. V and J calls plus clone size are reproduced from that table; the DNA served to infer D and trimming. This sample carries approximately 330,000 clones, roughly 86% of them seen once, and the ten largest clones take approximately 10%. A Seattle source enrolled patients during active infection and followed them longitudinally. Material: peripheral blood. The sequence derives from a man younger than 45 with COVID-19, enrolled during active disease.

The CDR3 loop is CASSSSGTAQETQYF. CDR3 nucleotides: TGTGCCAGCAGTTCATCCGGGACAGCCCAAGAGACCCAGTACTTC. This chain links TRBV6-5 with TRBJ2-5, with 7 bases identical to TRBD1. Losses at the gene ends were 4 bases for V and 1 base for J; bases not matched to a gene: 6. The CDR3 totals 15 residues. The germline CDR1 and CDR2 sequences are MNHEY and SVGAGI.